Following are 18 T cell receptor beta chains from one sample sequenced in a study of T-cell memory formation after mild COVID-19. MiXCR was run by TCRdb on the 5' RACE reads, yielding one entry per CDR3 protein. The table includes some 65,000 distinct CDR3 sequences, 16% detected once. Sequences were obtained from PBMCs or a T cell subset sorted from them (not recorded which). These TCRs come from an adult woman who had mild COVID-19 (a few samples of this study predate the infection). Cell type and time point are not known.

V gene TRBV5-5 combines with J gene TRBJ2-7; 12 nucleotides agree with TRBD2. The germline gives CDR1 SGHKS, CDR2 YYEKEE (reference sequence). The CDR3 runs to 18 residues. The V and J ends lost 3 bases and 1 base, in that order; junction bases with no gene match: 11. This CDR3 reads CASSYLLSLAGGSYEQYF. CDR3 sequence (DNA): TGTGCCAGCAGCTATCTACTATCGCTAGCGGGAGGGTCCTACGAGCAGTACTTC.

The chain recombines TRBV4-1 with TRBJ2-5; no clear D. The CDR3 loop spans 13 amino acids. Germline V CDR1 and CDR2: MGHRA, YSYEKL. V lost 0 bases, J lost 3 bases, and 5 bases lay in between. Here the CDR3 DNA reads TGCGCCAGCAGCCAAGAGGGCGAAGAGACCCAGTACTTC. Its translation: CASSQEGEETQYF.

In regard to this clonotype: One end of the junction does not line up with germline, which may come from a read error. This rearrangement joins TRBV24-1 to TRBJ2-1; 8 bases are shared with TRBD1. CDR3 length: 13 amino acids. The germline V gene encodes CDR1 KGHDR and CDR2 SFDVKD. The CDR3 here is CATSDLGQGEEFF. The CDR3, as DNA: TGTGCCACCAGTGATTTGGGACAGGGTGAGGAGTTCTTC.

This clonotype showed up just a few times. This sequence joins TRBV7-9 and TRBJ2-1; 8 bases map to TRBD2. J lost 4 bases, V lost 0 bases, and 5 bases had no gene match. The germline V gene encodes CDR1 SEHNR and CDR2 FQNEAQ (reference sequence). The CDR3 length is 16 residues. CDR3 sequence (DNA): TGTGCCAGCAGCTTAGCGGGAAGCGGGAGATACAATGAGCAGTTCTTC. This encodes CASSLAGSGRYNEQFF.

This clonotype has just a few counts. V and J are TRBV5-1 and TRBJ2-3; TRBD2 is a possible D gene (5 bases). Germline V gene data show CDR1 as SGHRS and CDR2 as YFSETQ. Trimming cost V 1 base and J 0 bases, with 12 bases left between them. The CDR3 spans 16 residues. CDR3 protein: CASSLSASRSTDTQYF. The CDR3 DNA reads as TGCGCCAGCAGCTTGTCGGCTAGCAGGAGCACAGATACGCAGTATTTT.

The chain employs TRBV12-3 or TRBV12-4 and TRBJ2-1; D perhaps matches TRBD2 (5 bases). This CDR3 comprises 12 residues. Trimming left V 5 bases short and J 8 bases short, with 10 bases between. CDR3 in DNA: TGTGCCAGCAGTATAGAGGGCCATGAGCAGTTCTTC. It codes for CASSIEGHEQFF.

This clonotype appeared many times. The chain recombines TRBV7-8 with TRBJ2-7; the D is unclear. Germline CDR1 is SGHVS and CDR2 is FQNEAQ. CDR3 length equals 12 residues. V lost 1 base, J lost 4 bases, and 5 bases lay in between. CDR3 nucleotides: TGTGCCAGCAGCTTAGGGGCGTACGAGCAGTACTTC. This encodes CASSLGAYEQYF. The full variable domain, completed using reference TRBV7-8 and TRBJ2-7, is GAGVSQSPRYKVAKRGQDVALRCDPISGHVSLFWYQQALGQGPEFLTYFQNEAQLDKSGLPSDRFFAERPEGSVSTLKIQRTQQEDSAVYLCASSLGAYEQYFGPGTRLTVT.

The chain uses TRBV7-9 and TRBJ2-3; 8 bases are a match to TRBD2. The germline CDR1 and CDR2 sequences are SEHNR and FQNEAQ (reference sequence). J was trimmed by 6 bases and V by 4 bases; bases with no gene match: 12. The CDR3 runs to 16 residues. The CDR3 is CASSSPHGLAVDTQYF. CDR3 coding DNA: TGTGCCAGCAGCTCCCCCCACGGACTAGCAGTCGATACGCAGTATTTT.

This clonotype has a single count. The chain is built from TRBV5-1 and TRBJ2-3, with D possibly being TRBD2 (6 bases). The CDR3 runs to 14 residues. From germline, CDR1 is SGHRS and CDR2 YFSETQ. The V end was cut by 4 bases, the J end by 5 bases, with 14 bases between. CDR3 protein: CASSLGGERDTQYF. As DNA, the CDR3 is TGCGCCAGCAGCCTTGGCGGGGAGAGAGATACGCAGTATTTT.

CDR3 DNA sequence: TGTGCCAGCTTAAGGGCAGAGTACAATGAGCAGTTCTTC. Amino acid sequence: CASLRAEYNEQFF. This sequence joins TRBV12-3 or TRBV12-4 and TRBJ2-1; no firm D call. The CDR3 is 13 amino acids. V lost 8 bases, J lost 4 bases, and 12 bases lay in between.

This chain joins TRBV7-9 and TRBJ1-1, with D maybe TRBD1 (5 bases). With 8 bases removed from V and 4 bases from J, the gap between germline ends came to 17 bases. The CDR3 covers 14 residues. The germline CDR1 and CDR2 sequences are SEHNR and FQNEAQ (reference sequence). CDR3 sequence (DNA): TGTGCCAGCGAAGACGCAGGGTTGGGCACTGAAGCTTTCTTT. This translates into CASEDAGLGTEAFF. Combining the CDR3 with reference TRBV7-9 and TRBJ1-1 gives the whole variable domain DTGVSQNPRHKITKRGQNVTFRCDPISEHNRLYWYRQTLGQGPEFLTYFQNEAQLEKSRLLSDRFSAERPKGSFSTLEIQRTEQGDSAMYLCASEDAGLGTEAFFGQGTRLTVV.

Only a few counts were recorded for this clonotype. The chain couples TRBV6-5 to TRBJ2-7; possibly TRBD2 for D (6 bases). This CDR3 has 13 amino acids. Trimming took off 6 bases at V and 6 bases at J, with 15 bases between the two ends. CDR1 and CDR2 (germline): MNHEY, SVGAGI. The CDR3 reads CASSSSGGLEQYF. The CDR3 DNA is TGTGCCAGCAGCTCCTCCGGGGGACTCGAGCAGTACTTC.

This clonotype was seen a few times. The CDR3 coding sequence is TGTGCCAGCAGCTACCAACGACGGGAAGGAGGGGACCTGTGCTGCACCTTC. Its protein product is CASSYQRREGGDLCCTF. The chain couples TRBV13 to TRBJ1-2; D may be TRBD1 (5 bases). V was shortened by 4 bases and J by 13 bases, with 31 bases between the two germline ends. Germline V gene lookup returns CDR1 PRHDT and CDR2 FYEKMQ (reference sequence). This CDR3 contains 17 residues.

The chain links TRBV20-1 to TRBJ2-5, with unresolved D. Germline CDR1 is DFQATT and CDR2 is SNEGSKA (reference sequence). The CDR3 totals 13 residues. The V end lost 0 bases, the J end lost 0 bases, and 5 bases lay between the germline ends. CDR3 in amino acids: CSARDRDQETQYF. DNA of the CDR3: TGCAGTGCTAGAGATAGAGACCAAGAGACCCAGTACTTC.

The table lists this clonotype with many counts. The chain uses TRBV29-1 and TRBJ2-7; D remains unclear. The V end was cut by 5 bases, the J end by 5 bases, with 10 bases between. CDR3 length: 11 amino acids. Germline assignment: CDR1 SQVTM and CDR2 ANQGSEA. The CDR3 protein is CSVKQIDEQYF. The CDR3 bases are TGCAGCGTTAAGCAAATTGACGAGCAGTACTTC.

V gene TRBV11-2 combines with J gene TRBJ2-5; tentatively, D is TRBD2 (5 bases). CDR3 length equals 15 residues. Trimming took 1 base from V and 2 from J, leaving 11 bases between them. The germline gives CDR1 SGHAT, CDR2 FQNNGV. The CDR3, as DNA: TGTGCCAGCAGCTTAGCACCTCGGGGACAAGAGACCCAGTACTTC. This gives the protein CASSLAPRGQETQYF.

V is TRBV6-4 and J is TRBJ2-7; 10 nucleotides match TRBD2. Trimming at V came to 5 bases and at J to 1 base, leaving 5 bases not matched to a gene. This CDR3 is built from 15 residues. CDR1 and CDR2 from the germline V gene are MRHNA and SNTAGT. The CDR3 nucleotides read TGTGCCAGCAGTCAGGGACTAGCGCCTTCCTACGAGCAGTACTTC. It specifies CASSQGLAPSYEQYF.

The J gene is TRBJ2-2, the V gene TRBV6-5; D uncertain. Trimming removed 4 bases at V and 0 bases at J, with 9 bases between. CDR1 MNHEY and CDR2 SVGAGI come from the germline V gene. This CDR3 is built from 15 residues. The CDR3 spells CASSLIAANTGELFF. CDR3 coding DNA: TGTGCCAGCAGTTTGATCGCAGCGAACACCGGGGAGCTGTTTTTT.